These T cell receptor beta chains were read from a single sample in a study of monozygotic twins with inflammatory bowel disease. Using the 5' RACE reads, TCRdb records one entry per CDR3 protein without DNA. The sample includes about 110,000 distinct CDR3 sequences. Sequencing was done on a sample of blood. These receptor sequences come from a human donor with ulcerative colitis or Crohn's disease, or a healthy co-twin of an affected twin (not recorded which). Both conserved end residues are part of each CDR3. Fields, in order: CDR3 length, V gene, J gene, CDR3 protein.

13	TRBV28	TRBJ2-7	CASSSTGLHEQYF
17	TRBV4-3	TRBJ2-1	CASSQDMGPFSYNEQFF
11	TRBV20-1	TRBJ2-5	CSARGRLTQYF
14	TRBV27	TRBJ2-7	CASSTGTSGKVQYF
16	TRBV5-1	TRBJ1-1	CASSGQETSMNTEAFF
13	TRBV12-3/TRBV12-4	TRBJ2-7	CASRQGQGQWQYF
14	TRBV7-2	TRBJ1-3	CASSLRGGGNTIYF
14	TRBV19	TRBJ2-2	CASSMGTNTGELFF
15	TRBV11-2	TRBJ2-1	CASSLTQGWGNEQFF
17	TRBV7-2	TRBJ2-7	CASSLPLQGPKHYEQYF
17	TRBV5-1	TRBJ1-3	CASSLRGERYSGNTIYF
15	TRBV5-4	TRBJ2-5	CASSLAPEFQETQYF
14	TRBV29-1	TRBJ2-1	CSVDPSGSRNEQFF
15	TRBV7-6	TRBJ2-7	CASSFMEDSSYEQYF
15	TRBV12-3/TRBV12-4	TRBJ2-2	CASSVSGGAGGELFF
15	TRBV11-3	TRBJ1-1	CASSLVLGRRTEVFF
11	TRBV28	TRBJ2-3	CASSLMGTQYF
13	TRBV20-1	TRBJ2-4	CSAHAGQRNIQYF
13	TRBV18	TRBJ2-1	CASSPQGNAEQFF
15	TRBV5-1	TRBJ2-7	CASSRSGTGNYEQYF
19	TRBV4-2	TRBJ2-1	CASSQSGTSGFSSYNEQFF
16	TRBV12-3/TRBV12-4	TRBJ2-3	CASSPQLLGQTDTQYF
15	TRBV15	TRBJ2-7	CATSRDDSGSYEQYF